One and the same sample provided the 21 T cell receptor beta chains below, sequenced in a study of blood T cell repertoires in COVID-19. Measured with immunoSEQ multiplex PCR; TCRdb has only the in-frame clones, and not every one. The data contain a few hundred thousand clones, about 86% of them seen just once; the ten biggest clones take up roughly 10%. The sequenced sample was PBMCs or T cells enriched from blood (not recorded which). The source of these receptors is a woman aged 50 to 60 who had recovered from COVID-19.

V usage is TRBV13 and J usage is TRBJ2-5, with a weak D call TRBD1 (6 bases). The CDR3 is made up of 15 amino acids. V lost 4 bases, J lost 0 bases, and 12 bases lay in between. Germline-derived CDR1 and CDR2 are PRHDT and FYEKMQ (reference sequence). CDR3 in amino acids: CASSSGTRYQETQYF. CDR3 nucleotides: TGTGCCAGCAGCTCCGGGACAAGGTACCAAGAGACCCAGTACTTC. The variable domain in full, with the rest retrieved from reference TRBV13 and TRBJ2-5, is AAGVIQSPRHLIKEKRETATLKCYPIPRHDTVYWYQQGPGQDPQFLISFYEKMQSDKGSIPDRFSAQQFSDYHSELNMSSLELGDSALYFCASSSGTRYQETQYFGPGTRLLVL.

The V gene is TRBV4-3, the J gene TRBJ2-3; a possible D gene is TRBD2 (5 bases). The CDR3 loop spans 15 amino acids. Germline V gene sequence: CDR1 LGHNA, CDR2 YSLEER. The V gene lost 4 bases and the J gene lost 6 bases, with 17 bases spanning the gap. The CDR3 nucleotides read TGCGCCAGCAGCCGTACCCCCGGGGTAGTGGATACGCAGTATTTT. Protein: CASSRTPGVVDTQYF.

This rearrangement joins TRBV4-1 to TRBJ1-4, with a possible D match to TRBD1 (6 bases). The V end lost 0 bases, the J end lost 8 bases, and 13 bases lay between the germline ends. This CDR3 is 15 amino acids long. From germline, CDR1 is MGHRA and CDR2 YSYEKL. CDR3 loop: CASSQDQGIGEKLFF. CDR3 DNA sequence: TGCGCCAGCAGCCAAGACCAGGGGATCGGGGAAAAACTGTTTTTT.

This clone was seen a handful of times. The V call is TRBV15, the J call TRBJ1-3, with D perhaps matching TRBD1 (5 bases). V gave up 0 bases and J gave up 4 bases, with 10 bases separating them. CDR3 length: 15 residues. Per the germline V gene, CDR1 is LNHNV and CDR2 is YYDKDF (reference sequence). This CDR3 is CATSRDRAGGNTIYF. Here the CDR3 DNA reads TGTGCCACCAGCAGAGACAGGGCGGGAGGAAACACCATATATTTT.

The chain couples TRBV9 to TRBJ1-1; possible D gene TRBD1, 5 bases. Germline values: CDR1 SGDLS, CDR2 YYNGEE. Trimming pared 3 bases from V and 3 bases from J, leaving 15 bases between. The CDR3 has 15 amino acids. CDR3 protein: CASSAKLDRDTEAFF. In nucleotides, the CDR3 is TGTGCCAGCAGCGCTAAACTCGACAGAGACACTGAAGCTTTCTTT.

The CDR3 sequence: CASGKGGAEAFF. The CDR3 DNA follows: TGTGCCAGTGGAAAAGGGGGGGCTGAAGCTTTCTTT. This chain uses TRBV19 with TRBJ1-1; D might be TRBD1 (6 bases). The CDR3 extends over 12 amino acids. CDR1 is LNHDA and CDR2 is SQIVND in the germline V gene (reference sequence). V lost 8 bases and J 6 bases, leaving 13 bases between the germline ends.

V gene TRBV5-8 combines with J gene TRBJ1-4, with D hard to call. CDR1 is SGHTS, CDR2 YDEGEE, per germline. The CDR3 consists of 14 residues. V lost 0 bases to trimming and J lost 7 bases, with 10 bases between them. The CDR3 nucleotides are TGTGCCAGCAGCTTGGTCCCACTCGGTGAAAAACTGTTTTTT. Residues: CASSLVPLGEKLFF.

This clone is a singleton in its sample. The chain is built from TRBV3-1 (or the pseudogene TRBV3-2) and TRBJ2-3; D gene ambiguous. V was shortened by 0 bases and J by 0 bases, with 10 bases between the two germline ends. The CDR3 is 16 residues long. Germline V gene data show CDR1 as LGHDT and CDR2 as YNNKEL (reference sequence). The DNA of the CDR3 is TGTGCCAGCAGCCAAGATTCCCCCGGTAGCACAGATACGCAGTATTTT. It translates to CASSQDSPGSTDTQYF.

V is TRBV7-2 and J is TRBJ1-2, with D possibly being TRBD1 (5 bases). This CDR3 has 13 amino acids. Germline V gives CDR1 SGHTA, CDR2 FQGNSA. V lost 4 bases to trimming and J lost 4 bases, with 10 bases between them. The CDR3 nucleotides are TGTGCCAGCAGCTCCTCGGGGGTCTATGGCTACACCTTC. It translates to CASSSSGVYGYTF.

This clone appeared a single time. V is TRBV2 and J is TRBJ1-2; D not certain. V lost 10 bases and J 6 bases, leaving 15 bases between the germline ends. Germline lookup yields CDR1 SNHLY and CDR2 FYNNEI. The CDR3 extends over 12 amino acids. CDR3 sequence reads: CAIKEGRDGYTF. DNA of the CDR3: TGTGCCATCAAAGAAGGGAGGGATGGCTACACCTTC.

The CDR3 loop is CSVVGTANTGELFF. CDR3 in DNA: TGCAGCGTTGTTGGGACAGCGAACACCGGGGAGCTGTTTTTT. This chain connects TRBV29-1 to TRBJ2-2, with TRBD1 matching 7 bases. This CDR3 is 14 amino acids long. V lost 4 bases, J lost 0 bases, and 2 bases stayed unmatched. The germline V gene has CDR1 SQVTM and CDR2 ANQGSEA.

The genes are TRBV11-2 and TRBJ2-2; TRBD2 agrees at 15 bases. J was trimmed by 5 bases and V by 6 bases; bases with no gene match: 7. The CDR3 runs to 17 residues. Germline V lookup: CDR1 SGHAT, CDR2 FQNNGV. The CDR3 region is CASSMGLAGGLTGELFF. In DNA form, the CDR3 reads TGTGCCAGCAGTATGGGACTAGCGGGGGGACTAACCGGGGAGCTGTTTTTT.

The CDR3 loop is CASSPTGDEQYF. The CDR3 coding sequence is TGTGCCAGCAGCCCTACGGGGGACGAGCAGTACTTC. The genes are TRBV7-2 and TRBJ2-7, with D tentatively TRBD2 (6 bases). Germline CDR1 and CDR2: SGHTA and FQGNSA. V shed 5 bases and J shed 5 bases, with 10 bases lying between them. The CDR3 loop spans 12 amino acids.

The chain joins TRBV3-1 (or the pseudogene TRBV3-2) to TRBJ1-2; 10 bases are shared with TRBD1. This CDR3 has 16 residues. Germline assignment: CDR1 LGHDT and CDR2 YNNKEL (reference sequence). With 4 bases clipped from V and 6 bases from J, the junction kept 11 bases outside the gene matches. DNA of the CDR3: TGTGCCAGCAGCCCGAACCTGGGACAGGGGTCTAATGGCTACACCTTC. Amino acids: CASSPNLGQGSNGYTF.

V is TRBV5-1 and J is TRBJ1-1, with 8 nucleotides matching TRBD1. The CDR3 totals 18 residues. Trimming took 4 bases from V and 2 from J; bases not matched to a gene: 16. The germline gives CDR1 SGHRS, CDR2 YFSETQ. CDR3 sequence (DNA): TGCGCCAGCAGCGTACAGGGGGAAATCGATATCGGTAACACTGAAGCTTTCTTT. It encodes CASSVQGEIDIGNTEAFF.

The V and J genes are TRBV27 and TRBJ1-4, with 7 positions matching TRBD1. Germline V lookup: CDR1 MNHEY, CDR2 SMNVEV (reference sequence). The CDR3 loop spans 15 amino acids. After removal of 4 bases from V and 5 bases from J, the junction contained 7 bases not matched to a gene. The DNA for the CDR3 is TGTGCCAGCAGTTCCCGGGACAGACAGAATGAAAAACTGTTTTTT. This codes for CASSSRDRQNEKLFF.

The chain employs TRBV27 and TRBJ1-5; 9 nucleotides line up with TRBD1. V lost 6 bases to trimming and J lost 7 bases; unmatched junction nucleotides: 7. Per germline, CDR1 MNHEY and CDR2 SMNVEV (reference sequence). CDR3 length equals 14 residues. The CDR3 DNA is TGTGCCAGCAGCCCGGGACAGGGAGGACAGCCCCAGCATTTT. Protein product: CASSPGQGGQPQHF.

This sequence joins TRBV6-5 and TRBJ1-6, with D hard to call. The length of the CDR3 is 14 residues. V dropped 4 bases and J dropped 8 bases, with 12 bases sitting between them. The germline V gene has CDR1 MNHEY and CDR2 SVGAGI. Here the CDR3 DNA reads TGTGCCAGCAGTTTCTCCGGTAGTCATTCACCCCTCCACTTT. Protein: CASSFSGSHSPLHF.

The V and J genes are TRBV29-1 and TRBJ1-1, with D uncertain. CDR1 SQVTM and CDR2 ANQGSEA come from the germline V gene. Trimming took 0 bases from V and 6 from J, leaving 11 bases between them. The CDR3 covers 13 residues. This chain's CDR3 is CSVEDGSRPEAFF. The CDR3 nucleotides read TGCAGCGTTGAAGATGGGTCCAGGCCTGAAGCTTTCTTT.

The V gene is TRBV5-1, the J gene TRBJ2-3, with TRBD2 as a possible D gene (6 bases). Germline lookup yields CDR1 SGHRS and CDR2 YFSETQ. This CDR3 is 16 amino acids long. Trimming removed 4 bases at V and 8 bases at J, with 23 bases between. The CDR3 region has the DNA TGCGCCAGCAGCACCGGGACTCCCAGCGGGCGAGGTACGCAGTATTTT. Protein sequence: CASSTGTPSGRGTQYF.

The V and J genes are TRBV5-4 and TRBJ1-2, with a weak D call TRBD1 (6 bases). From germline, CDR1 is SGHNT and CDR2 YYREEE (reference sequence). CDR3 length equals 16 residues. The V gene lost 3 bases and the J gene lost 0 bases, with 15 bases spanning the gap. The CDR3 DNA sequence: TGTGCCAGCAGCTATGAAAACAGGGAAGCTAACTATGGCTACACCTTC. This gives the protein CASSYENREANYGYTF.